A single sample gave rise to the 25 T cell receptor beta chains below, sequenced in a study of T cell repertoires in cytomegalovirus infection. MiXCR, run by TCRdb on the reads, gives a single entry per CDR3 protein. This sample has 400,000 or so distinct CDR3 sequences; 30% to 40% occur once, and the top ten carry approximately 14%. The sample comprised PBMCs. The receptors were sampled from a human donor in good health (CMV status not recorded). Some clones in this sample may be carry-over from other donors' samples.

The chain employs TRBV20-1 and TRBJ1-6; maybe TRBD1 (5 bases). The CDR3 consists of 15 residues. CDR1 is DFQATT, CDR2 SNEGSKA, per germline (reference sequence). Trimming stripped 4 bases from V and 7 bases from J, with 17 bases between. The DNA for the CDR3 is TGCAGTGCTAACGAGGGAAGGGGCTCGAATTCACCCCTCCACTTT. It yields the protein CSANEGRGSNSPLHF.

This clonotype was recorded at least ten times. V gene TRBV11-2 combines with J gene TRBJ1-1; D unresolved. The germline V gene encodes CDR1 SGHAT and CDR2 FQNNGV. Trimming stripped 1 base from V and 0 bases from J, with 15 bases between. The CDR3 totals 17 residues. The CDR3 DNA follows: TGTGCCAGCAGCTTAGTACTAGCCGAGGCCCTGAACACTGAAGCTTTCTTT. Protein sequence: CASSLVLAEALNTEAFF.

CDR3 loop: CASSPVGYTDTQYF. In nucleotides, the CDR3 is TGTGCCAGCAGCCCGGTGGGCTACACAGATACGCAGTATTTT. The rearrangement links TRBV7-2 to TRBJ2-3; unclear D gene. There are 14 residues in the CDR3. Germline-derived CDR1 and CDR2 are SGHTA and FQGNSA. Trimming shortened V by 5 bases and J by 2 bases, and 11 bases separated the two germline ends. The full variable domain, with the rest looked up from reference TRBV7-2 and TRBJ2-3, is GAGVSQSPSNKVTEKGKDVELRCDPISGHTALYWYRQSLGQGLEFLIYFQGNSAPDKSGLPSDRFSAERTGGSVSTLTIQRTQQEDSAVYLCASSPVGYTDTQYFGPGTRLTVL.

J is TRBJ2-2 and V is TRBV28, with TRBD1 identical over 7 bases. CDR1 and CDR2 (germline): MDHEN, SYDVKM. V lost 2 bases, J lost 5 bases, and 5 bases stayed unmatched. The CDR3 length is 15 residues. The CDR3 loop reads CASSLEGGVTGELFF. The CDR3, as DNA: TGTGCCAGCAGTTTAGAAGGGGGCGTAACCGGGGAGCTGTTTTTT.

This clonotype was detected a few times. V and J are TRBV6-2 or TRBV6-3 and TRBJ1-1; D is possibly TRBD1 (6 bases). The CDR3 is 15 amino acids. Trimming stripped 5 bases from V and 3 bases from J, with 16 bases between. CDR1 and CDR2 from the germline V gene are MNHEY and SVGEGT. The CDR3 coding sequence is TGTGCCAGCAGTCCCCTGACAGGAGTATACACTGAAGCTTTCTTT. Protein product: CASSPLTGVYTEAFF.

This chain joins TRBV6-5 and TRBJ2-5; 8 bases agree with TRBD1. The CDR3 covers 13 residues. The germline V gene encodes CDR1 MNHEY and CDR2 SVGAGI. With V trimmed by 6 bases and J by 5 bases, 5 bases remained unmatched. The CDR3 DNA reads TGTGCCAGCAGCCCTACAGGGGGTGAGACCCAGTACTTC. Residues: CASSPTGGETQYF.

This clonotype was picked up a small number of times. The gene calls are TRBV7-9 and TRBJ2-7, with D tentatively TRBD2 (6 bases). This CDR3 has 15 residues. Germline CDR1 SEHNR, CDR2 FQNEAQ (reference sequence). Trimming removed 5 bases from V and 7 bases from J, with 21 bases in between. The CDR3 sequence is CASSNWDSPAWEQYF. As DNA, the CDR3 is TGTGCCAGCAGCAACTGGGACTCCCCCGCGTGGGAGCAGTACTTC.

There are a few counts of this clonotype. The chain combines TRBV5-1 with TRBJ2-7, with D tentatively TRBD2 (6 bases). V was trimmed by 6 bases and J by 1 base, leaving 14 bases between them. Germline V gene lookup returns CDR1 SGHRS and CDR2 YFSETQ. The CDR3 is made up of 14 amino acids. In DNA form, the CDR3 reads TGCGCCAGCAACAGGCGGGGACGATCCTACGAGCAGTACTTC. The encoded protein is CASNRRGRSYEQYF. Drawing the rest from reference TRBV5-1 and TRBJ2-7, the complete variable domain is KAGVTQTPRYLIKTRGQQVTLSCSPISGHRSVSWYQQTPGQGLQFLFEYFSETQRNKGNFPGRFSGRQFSNSRSEMNVSTLELGDSALYLCASNRRGRSYEQYFGPGTRLTVT.

This clonotype has ten or more counts. This rearrangement joins TRBV6-1 to TRBJ1-4; TRBD1 agrees at 11 bases. The germline CDR1 and CDR2 sequences are MNHNS and SASEGT. J gave up 7 bases and V 5 bases, and 3 bases lay outside the gene matches. CDR3 length: 14 residues. The CDR3 region is CASSIGQGAEKLFF. Written as DNA, the CDR3 is TGTGCCAGCAGTATCGGACAGGGGGCTGAAAAACTGTTTTTT.

This chain uses TRBV27 with TRBJ1-6, with D tentatively TRBD1 (5 bases). The CDR3 has 14 amino acids. V was clipped by 3 bases and J by 7 bases, with 10 bases between them. CDR1 MNHEY and CDR2 SMNVEV come from the germline V gene (reference sequence). The CDR3 nucleotides are TGTGCCAGCAGTTTCAGGGCGTGGAATTCACCCCTCCACTTT. Protein product: CASSFRAWNSPLHF.

For this clonotype: A read error is likely, as this CDR3 ends without the conserved phenylalanine or tryptophan. The DNA is omitted, as the CDR3 cannot be located on it reliably, and the CDR3 follows TCRdb's listing. V and J are TRBV11-2 and TRBJ2-1; TRBD1, as called in the table, went unchecked against the DNA. The CDR3 has 15 amino acids, counting both end residues. Germline lookup yields CDR1 SGHAT and CDR2 FQNNGV. The CDR3 protein is CASRRDSSSYNEQLL.

This sequence joins TRBV28 and TRBJ2-2; TRBD2 matches at 8 bases. The CDR3 covers 16 residues. After removal of 5 bases from V and 6 bases from J, the junction contained 11 bases not matched to a gene. Germline CDR1 is MDHEN and CDR2 is SYDVKM. In DNA form, the CDR3 reads TGTGCCAGCAGTCCATGGGGGACTAGTGACGCCGGGGAGCTGTTTTTT. Translated: CASSPWGTSDAGELFF.

In regard to this clonotype: This CDR3 is missing its conserved last phenylalanine or tryptophan, likely due to a read error. V usage is TRBV6-2 or TRBV6-3 and J usage is TRBJ1-1; D is ambiguous. The CDR3 is made up of 11 amino acids. Between the trimmed V and J ends, which lost 7 bases and 0 bases, there was a span of 3 bases. The germline V gene has CDR1 MNHEY and CDR2 SVGEGT. This CDR3 is CASIMNTEAFC. DNA of the CDR3: TGTGCCAGCATCATGAACACTGAAGCTTTCTGT.

The chain is built from TRBV6-6 and TRBJ2-3, with D maybe TRBD1 (6 bases). The CDR3 length is 15 residues. The V and J ends lost 6 bases and 2 bases respectively, with 15 bases between them. CDR1 MNHNY and CDR2 SVGAGI come from the germline V gene (reference sequence). The CDR3 protein is CASSHKQGTTDTQYF. DNA of the CDR3: TGTGCCAGCAGCCACAAACAGGGAACCACAGATACGCAGTATTTT.

This clonotype was seen a few times. The J gene is TRBJ2-5, the V gene TRBV7-3; 10 bases map to TRBD1. Losses at the gene ends were 4 bases for V and 1 base for J; bases not matched to a gene: 3. Germline lookup yields CDR1 SGHTA and CDR2 FQGTGA. The length of the CDR3 is 15 residues. The CDR3 region is CASSWDRGAQETQYF. As DNA, the CDR3 is TGTGCCAGCAGCTGGGACAGGGGTGCCCAAGAGACCCAGTACTTC.

Details on this clonotype: No conserved phenylalanine or tryptophan ends this CDR3, so it is likely a read error. V and J are TRBV7-2 and TRBJ2-1, with 8 bases lining up with TRBD1. The CDR3 extends over 17 amino acids. The J segment lost 12 bases and the V segment lost 5 bases, leaving 21 bases of the junction unmatched. CDR1 and CDR2 from the germline V gene are SGHTA and FQGNSA. The CDR3: CASSPRDRFNGSMVQFL. The CDR3, as DNA: TGTGCCAGCAGCCCTAGGGACAGGTTCAACGGCTCAATGGTGCAGTTCTTA.

This clonotype was observed a few times. CDR3 amino acids: CATSRENSGVNEQFF. CDR3 in DNA: TGTGCCACCAGCAGAGAGAATAGCGGGGTCAATGAGCAGTTCTTC. The chain couples TRBV15 to TRBJ2-1, with 8 bases that match TRBD2. Losses at the gene ends were 0 bases for V and 6 bases for J; bases not matched to a gene: 4. The germline V gene encodes CDR1 LNHNV and CDR2 YYDKDF (reference sequence). The CDR3 covers 15 residues.

This chain links TRBV6-6 with TRBJ1-5, with 11 bases aligning to TRBD1. CDR1 MNHNY and CDR2 SVGAGI come from the germline V gene (reference sequence). The J segment lost 6 bases and the V segment lost 1 base, leaving 5 bases of the junction unmatched. CDR3 length equals 16 residues. CDR3: CASSYFSDRGLQPQHF. The CDR3 coding sequence is TGTGCCAGCAGTTACTTCTCGGACAGGGGGCTTCAGCCCCAGCATTTT.

This clonotype was detected only a few times. The chain combines TRBV5-5 with TRBJ2-7; 7 bases are shared with TRBD1. The CDR3 totals 14 residues. V was pared by 4 bases and J by 6 bases, with 10 bases of the junction left unmatched. Germline V gives CDR1 SGHKS, CDR2 YYEKEE (reference sequence). In DNA, the CDR3 is TGTGCCAGCAGCCCCATGAGGGGGCCTCTCGAGCAGTACTTC. Translation: CASSPMRGPLEQYF.

This clonotype was seen a few times. V and J are TRBV7-2 and TRBJ2-3, with 8 bases that match TRBD1. CDR3 size: 15 residues. CDR1 and CDR2 (germline): SGHTA, FQGNSA. Unmatched junction bases numbered 9, after V lost 4 bases and J lost 6 bases. CDR3 sequence: CASSSTGGLGDTQYF. Written as DNA, the CDR3 is TGTGCCAGCAGCTCCACAGGGGGACTCGGGGATACGCAGTATTTT.

This clonotype was detected only a few times. This chain uses TRBV24-1 with TRBJ2-5; 9 bases map to TRBD2. This CDR3 is 15 amino acids long. In germline, CDR1 is KGHDR, CDR2 SFDVKD. The V gene end was trimmed by 4 bases and the J gene end by 5 bases; junction bases not matched to a gene: 7. The CDR3: CATSERGLAEETQYF. For the CDR3, the DNA is TGTGCCACCAGTGAGCGGGGACTAGCCGAGGAGACCCAGTACTTC.

This clonotype was detected ten times or more. The chain combines TRBV7-8 with TRBJ2-6; 8 nucleotides line up with TRBD1. The V gene end was trimmed by 6 bases and the J gene end by 0 bases; junction bases not matched to a gene: 10. CDR1 is SGHVS, CDR2 FQNEAQ, per germline. CDR3 size: 18 residues. The CDR3 sequence: CASRRTGKNFSGANVLTF. The CDR3 DNA is TGTGCCAGCAGAAGGACAGGGAAAAATTTCTCTGGGGCCAACGTCCTGACTTTC. Full variable domain (missing parts from reference TRBV7-8 and TRBJ2-6): GAGVSQSPRYKVAKRGQDVALRCDPISGHVSLFWYQQALGQGPEFLTYFQNEAQLDKSGLPSDRFFAERPEGSVSTLKIQRTQQEDSAVYLCASRRTGKNFSGANVLTFGAGSRLTVL.

This clonotype was recorded a few times. V gene TRBV6-1 combines with J gene TRBJ1-2; D not certain. CDR1 MNHNS and CDR2 SASEGT come from the germline V gene. V was pared by 2 bases and J by 1 base, with 8 bases between. The CDR3 has 14 residues. The CDR3 here is CASSESIDNYGYTF. CDR3 in DNA: TGTGCCAGCAGTGAAAGCATAGATAACTATGGCTACACCTTC.

Details on this clonotype: A read error is possible here, since a much larger clone lies one base away. The chain links TRBV7-9 to TRBJ2-1, with 9 bases matching TRBD2. The germline gives CDR1 SEHNR, CDR2 FQNEAQ (reference sequence). This CDR3 region has 15 residues. The CDR3 nucleotides are TGTGCCAGCAACTTAGGGACTAGCTCATCCAATGAGCAGTTCTTC. It codes for CASNLGTSSSNEQFF. Together with reference TRBV7-9 and TRBJ2-1, the CDR3 gives the full variable domain: DTGVSQNPRHKITKRGQNVTFRCDPISEHNRLYWYRQTLGQGPEFLTYFQNEAQLEKSRLLSDRFSAERPKGSFSTLEIQRTEQGDSAMYLCASNLGTSSSNEQFFGPGTRLTVL.

This sequence joins TRBV12-3 or TRBV12-4 and TRBJ2-7; 8 bases are shared with TRBD1. The CDR3 consists of 15 residues. Losses at the gene ends were 5 bases for V and 0 bases for J; bases not matched to a gene: 6. The CDR3 DNA follows: TGTGCCAGCAGTCTCCGGGACAGGAGCTCCTACGAGCAGTACTTC. Translating it yields CASSLRDRSSYEQYF.